This T cell receptor (beta chain) came from a study of cytomegalovirus exposure and HLA in healthy donors. About this clone: Its antigen is undetermined.

This CDR3 is built from 14 residues. The junction had 11 bases not matched to a gene; V was cut back by 9 bases and J by 5 bases. Germline assignment: CDR1 LNHDA and CDR2 SQIVND (reference sequence). Healthy bone marrow donors formed the donor group. Findings of the study overall: The authors reported that TCR beta sequences could predict HLA-A and HLA-B alleles. These predictions were accurate for most subjects in the first cohort.

With 60 Vbeta and 13 Jbeta primers, the PCR was carried out. Method: immunoSEQ multiplex PCR; TCRdb's copy keeps in-frame clones and lacks some. The sample consists of about 110,000 clones, 75% of them appearing once. Sequenced material: PBMCs. V usage is TRBV19 and J usage is TRBJ2-7; 9 positions match TRBD2. This receptor was obtained from a male donor in good health and CMV-seropositive. The CDR3, as DNA: TGTGCCAGCGGCCGAGCGGGAGGAAAGGACGAGCAGTACTTC. Its translation: CASGRAGGKDEQYF.